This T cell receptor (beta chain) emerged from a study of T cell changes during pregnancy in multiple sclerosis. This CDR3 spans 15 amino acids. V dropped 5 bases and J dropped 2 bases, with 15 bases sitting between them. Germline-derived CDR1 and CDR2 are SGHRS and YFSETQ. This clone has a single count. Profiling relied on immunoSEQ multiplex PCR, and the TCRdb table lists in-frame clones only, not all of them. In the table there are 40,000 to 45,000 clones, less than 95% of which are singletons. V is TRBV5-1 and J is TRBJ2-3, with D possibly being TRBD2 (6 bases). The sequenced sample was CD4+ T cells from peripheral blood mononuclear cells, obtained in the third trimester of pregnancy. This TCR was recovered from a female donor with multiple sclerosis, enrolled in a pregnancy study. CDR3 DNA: TGCGCCAGCAGATTAAATAGCGGAAACACAGATACGCAGTATTTT. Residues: CASRLNSGNTDTQYF.